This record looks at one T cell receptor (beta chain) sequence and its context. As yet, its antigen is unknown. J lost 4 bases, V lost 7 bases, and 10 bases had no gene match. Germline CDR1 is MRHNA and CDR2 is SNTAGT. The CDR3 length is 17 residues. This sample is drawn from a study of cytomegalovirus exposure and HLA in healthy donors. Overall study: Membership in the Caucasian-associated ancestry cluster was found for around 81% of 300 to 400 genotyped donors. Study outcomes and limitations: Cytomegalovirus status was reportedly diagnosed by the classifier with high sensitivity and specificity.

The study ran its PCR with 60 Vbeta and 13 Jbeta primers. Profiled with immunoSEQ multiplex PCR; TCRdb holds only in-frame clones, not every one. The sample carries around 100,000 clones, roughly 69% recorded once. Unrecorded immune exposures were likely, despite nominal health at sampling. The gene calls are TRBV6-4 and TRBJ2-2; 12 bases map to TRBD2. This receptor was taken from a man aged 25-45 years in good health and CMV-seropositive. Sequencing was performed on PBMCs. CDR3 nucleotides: TGTGCCAGCAATCCTAGCGGGGGGGCGGAGGGCACCGGGGAGCTGTTTTTT. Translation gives CASNPSGGAEGTGELFF.